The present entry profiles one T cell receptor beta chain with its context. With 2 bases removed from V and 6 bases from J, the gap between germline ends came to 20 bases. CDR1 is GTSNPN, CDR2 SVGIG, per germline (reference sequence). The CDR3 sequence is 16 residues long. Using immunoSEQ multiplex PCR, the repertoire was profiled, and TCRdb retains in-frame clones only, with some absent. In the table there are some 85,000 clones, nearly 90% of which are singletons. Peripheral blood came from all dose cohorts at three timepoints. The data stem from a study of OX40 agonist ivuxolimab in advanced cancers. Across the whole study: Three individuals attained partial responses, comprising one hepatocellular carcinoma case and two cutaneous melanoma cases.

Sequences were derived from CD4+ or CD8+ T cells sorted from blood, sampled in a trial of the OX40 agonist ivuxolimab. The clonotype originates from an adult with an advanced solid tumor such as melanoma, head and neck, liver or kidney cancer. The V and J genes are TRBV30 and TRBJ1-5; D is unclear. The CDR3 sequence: CAWSSPPGNGGQPQHF. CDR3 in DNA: TGTGCCTGGAGTTCCCCGCCGGGAAATGGAGGTCAGCCCCAGCATTTT.